These 21 T cell receptor beta chains were all obtained from the same sample, sequenced in a study of memory CD4+ T cells and cytomegalovirus serostatus. Single viable CD3+CD4+CD8-CD45RO+ cells were sorted as the memory CD4+ T cells. Some clones are missing from TCRdb's copy, which holds only in-frame ones; the method was immunoSEQ multiplex PCR. This sample carries roughly 48,000 clones, around 83% of them seen once, and the ten largest clones take about 1.4%. Sample: memory CD4+ T cells from blood. Receptor source: an adult in good health and CMV-seropositive.

This clone is medium-sized. The chain links TRBV6-5 to TRBJ1-6; 8 bases agree with TRBD1. The CDR3 loop spans 14 amino acids. The germline CDR1 and CDR2 sequences are MNHEY and SVGAGI. The junction had 5 bases not matched to a gene; V was cut back by 6 bases and J by 7 bases. The CDR3 DNA reads as TGTGCCAGCAGCCGGACAGGGATAAATTCACCCCTCCACTTT. It specifies CASSRTGINSPLHF.

The chain uses TRBV28 and TRBJ2-1, with D maybe TRBD1 (6 bases). This CDR3 contains 13 residues. From germline, CDR1 is MDHEN and CDR2 SYDVKM. V was pared by 3 bases and J by 5 bases, with 8 bases between. CDR3 residues: CASSFDRNNEQFF. CDR3 coding DNA: TGTGCCAGCAGTTTCGACAGGAACAATGAGCAGTTCTTC.

The rearrangement joins TRBV5-1 to TRBJ2-7; possibly TRBD1 for D (6 bases). The V end was cut by 1 base, the J end by 2 bases, with 7 bases between. CDR1 is SGHRS and CDR2 is YFSETQ in the germline V gene. The CDR3 has 13 residues. Here the CDR3 reads CASSLTGPYEQYF. The CDR3 nucleotides read TGCGCCAGCAGCTTGACAGGGCCCTACGAGCAGTACTTC.

The rearrangement joins TRBV4-1 to TRBJ2-7; 9 positions match TRBD2. V shed 4 bases, J shed 3 bases, and the junction held 4 bases outside the gene matches. The CDR3 contains 14 residues. Germline lookup yields CDR1 MGHRA and CDR2 YSYEKL. In nucleotides, the CDR3 is TGCGCCAGCAGCCGGGGGACTAGCAGCTACGAGCAGTACTTC. This codes for CASSRGTSSYEQYF.

The V call is TRBV19, the J call TRBJ1-2; no clear D. The V gene lost 7 bases and the J gene lost 8 bases, with 17 bases spanning the gap. The CDR3 is 13 amino acids. From germline, CDR1 is LNHDA and CDR2 SQIVND (reference sequence). The CDR3 protein is CASTIARNGGYTF. The DNA of the CDR3 is TGTGCCAGTACCATTGCCAGGAACGGCGGCTACACCTTC.

In its sample, this clone was seen a few times. The rearrangement uses TRBV4-3 and TRBJ1-2; D gene ambiguous. CDR1 and CDR2 (germline): LGHNA, YSLEER. The CDR3 sequence is 14 residues long. Trimming left V 3 bases short and J 4 bases short, with 12 bases between. In DNA, the CDR3 is TGCGCCAGCAGCCAGGCTGGACTGAGCTATGGCTACACCTTC. This gives the protein CASSQAGLSYGYTF.

The rearrangement joins TRBV11-2 to TRBJ2-7; D uncertain. Trimming left V 3 bases short and J 0 bases short, with 9 bases between. CDR3 length: 14 amino acids. CDR1 is SGHAT, CDR2 FQNNGV, per germline. CDR3: CASSFQPDSYEQYF. In DNA, the CDR3 is TGTGCCAGCAGCTTCCAGCCGGACTCCTACGAGCAGTACTTC. Full variable domain (remainder filled in from reference TRBV11-2 and TRBJ2-7): EAGVAQSPRYKIIEKRQSVAFWCNPISGHATLYWYQQILGQGPKLLIQFQNNGVVDDSQLPKDRFSAERLKGVDSTLKIQPAKLEDSAVYLCASSFQPDSYEQYFGPGTRLTVT.

The chain joins TRBV29-1 to TRBJ1-2; a possible D gene is TRBD1 (5 bases). The germline CDR1 and CDR2 sequences are SQVTM and ANQGSEA. The V end lost 6 bases, the J end lost 1 base, and 12 bases lay between the germline ends. The CDR3 loop spans 13 amino acids. The DNA for the CDR3 is TGCAGCGTCGGGACCGACTTTAACTATGGCTACACCTTC. It translates to CSVGTDFNYGYTF.

CDR3 sequence: CASSSGEGLAGMSYNEQFF. Here the CDR3 DNA reads TGTGCCAGCAGCTCCGGGGAGGGACTAGCGGGAATGTCCTACAATGAGCAGTTCTTC. V usage is TRBV5-6 and J usage is TRBJ2-1; TRBD2 matches at 13 bases. Unmatched junction bases numbered 10, after V lost 3 bases and J lost 1 base. This CDR3 is 19 amino acids long. Germline assignment: CDR1 SGHDT and CDR2 YYEEEE.

The gene calls are TRBV6-1 and TRBJ2-1, with 9 bases identical to TRBD1. This CDR3 is 15 amino acids long. The V gene end was trimmed by 3 bases and the J gene end by 6 bases; junction bases not matched to a gene: 6. Germline V CDR1 and CDR2: MNHNS, SASEGT. The CDR3 loop is CASSDGTGRRNEQFF. The CDR3 nucleotides are TGTGCCAGCAGTGATGGGACAGGGAGACGCAATGAGCAGTTCTTC.

The chain combines TRBV7-9 with TRBJ1-5, with a tentative D call TRBD1 (5 bases). Germline CDR1 reads SEHNR; CDR2 reads FQNEAQ (reference sequence). The CDR3 contains 16 residues. V gave up 1 base and J gave up 3 bases, with 13 bases separating them. DNA for the CDR3: TGTGCCAGCAGCTTAGGGGCCGGGGCGGTCAATCAGCCCCAGCATTTT. Translating it yields CASSLGAGAVNQPQHF.

The chain recombines TRBV2 with TRBJ2-2; D not resolved. Germline lookup yields CDR1 SNHLY and CDR2 FYNNEI. With 0 bases removed from V and 7 bases from J, the gap between germline ends came to 0 bases. The length of the CDR3 is 11 residues. DNA of the CDR3: TGTGCCAGCAGTGAAGCCGGGGAGCTGTTTTTT. Translating it yields CASSEAGELFF.

J is TRBJ2-2 and V is TRBV7-3; 7 bases line up with TRBD1. Per the germline V gene, CDR1 is SGHTA and CDR2 is FQGTGA. The CDR3 is 18 amino acids. The ends lost 1 base at V and 2 bases at J; junction bases unmatched: 10. The CDR3 DNA reads as TGTGCCAGCAGCTTAAGCTCGGACAGGTTTAGCAACACCGGGGAGCTGTTTTTT. This translates into CASSLSSDRFSNTGELFF. Drawing the rest from reference TRBV7-3 and TRBJ2-2, the complete variable domain is GAGVSQTPSNKVTEKGKYVELRCDPISGHTALYWYRQSLGQGPEFLIYFQGTGAADDSGLPNDRFFAVRPEGSVSTLKIQRTERGDSAVYLCASSLSSDRFSNTGELFFGEGSRLTVL.

The CDR3 here is CASSPPSGVTGSGANVLTF. The CDR3 region has the DNA TGTGCCAGCAGCCCTCCCAGCGGGGTAACTGGCTCTGGGGCCAACGTCCTGACTTTC. This sequence joins TRBV5-4 and TRBJ2-6, with 7 bases aligning to TRBD2. This CDR3 comprises 19 residues. Germline V gene data show CDR1 as SGHNT and CDR2 as YYREEE (reference sequence). The trim removed 4 bases at V and 0 bases at J, leaving 13 bases unmatched.

This rearrangement joins TRBV19 to TRBJ1-2, with 9 bases aligning to TRBD1. This CDR3 contains 13 residues. With 7 bases clipped from V and 3 bases from J, the junction kept 3 bases outside the gene matches. From germline, CDR1 is LNHDA and CDR2 SQIVND (reference sequence). The chain's CDR3 is CASKQGAYYGYTF. CDR3 in DNA: TGTGCCAGTAAACAGGGGGCCTACTATGGCTACACCTTC.

The chain is built from TRBV14 and TRBJ1-1; D gene unclear. The CDR3 extends over 12 amino acids. Trimming removed 2 bases from V and 6 bases from J, with 7 bases in between. The germline V gene encodes CDR1 SGHDN and CDR2 FVKESK. The CDR3 is CASSQQLSEAFF. The CDR3, as DNA: TGTGCCAGCAGCCAACAGCTTTCTGAAGCTTTCTTT. Full variable domain (remainder filled in from reference TRBV14 and TRBJ1-1): EAGVTQFPSHSVIEKGQTVTLRCDPISGHDNLYWYRRVMGKEIKFLLHFVKESKQDESGMPNNRFLAERTGGTYSTLKVQPAELEDSGVYFCASSQQLSEAFFGQGTRLTVV.

The chain is built from TRBV28 and TRBJ1-2, with a tentative D call TRBD1 (6 bases). From germline, CDR1 is MDHEN and CDR2 SYDVKM. V gave up 7 bases and J gave up 7 bases, with 19 bases separating them. The CDR3 totals 14 residues. The CDR3 DNA sequence: TGTGCCAGCACACTAAGGGGGGGCTGGGGTGGCTACACCTTC. This gives the protein CASTLRGGWGGYTF.

This clone has just a few counts. The V gene is TRBV6-4, the J gene TRBJ1-1; possibly TRBD1 for D (6 bases). Germline CDR1 and CDR2: MRHNA and SNTAGT. The CDR3 spans 13 residues. Trimming stripped 4 bases from V and 5 bases from J, with 11 bases between. This CDR3 is CASSAGARTEAFF. The CDR3 DNA follows: TGTGCCAGCAGTGCAGGGGCTCGGACTGAAGCTTTCTTT.

On this clone: The germline gene is not matched at one end of the junction; a read error may be the cause. The V gene is TRBV19, the J gene TRBJ2-2; TRBD1 aligns across 8 bases. Germline-derived CDR1 and CDR2 are LNHDA and SQIVND (reference sequence). The CDR3 is made up of 13 amino acids. CDR3 loop: CASWTGNAGELFF. The CDR3 coding sequence is TGTGCCAGCTGGACAGGGAACGCCGGGGAGCTGTTTTTT.

This clone has more than one count but fewer than ten. The chain recombines TRBV18 with TRBJ2-1; D possibly corresponds to TRBD1 (6 bases). Trimming stripped 0 bases from V and 16 bases from J, with 19 bases between. CDR3 length: 14 residues. CDR1 and CDR2 from the germline V gene are KGHSH and LQKENI. CDR3 amino acids: CASSPPGASPILFF. The CDR3 region has the DNA TGTGCCAGCTCACCACCGGGGGCCAGCCCTATTCTTTTCTTC.

V is TRBV7-2 and J is TRBJ1-1; D gene ambiguous. The V end lost 5 bases, the J end lost 4 bases, and 17 bases lay between the germline ends. CDR1 and CDR2 from the germline V gene are SGHTA and FQGNSA. This CDR3 contains 15 residues. The CDR3 sequence: CASSRGPAVPTEAFF. CDR3 coding DNA: TGTGCCAGCAGCCGCGGGCCAGCGGTCCCCACTGAAGCTTTCTTT. Looking up the rest from reference TRBV7-2 and TRBJ1-1 gives the full variable domain: GAGVSQSPSNKVTEKGKDVELRCDPISGHTALYWYRQSLGQGLEFLIYFQGNSAPDKSGLPSDRFSAERTGGSVSTLTIQRTQQEDSAVYLCASSRGPAVPTEAFFGQGTRLTVV.